The subject of this entry is one T cell receptor (beta chain). This clone's antigen is unknown. Base qualities are missing; no much larger clone stands one base away. Library method: the immunoSEQ multiplex PCR assay. The table was pulled from immuneACCESS by TCRdb, which kept in-frame rearrangements only. Such tables lose some clones; where checked, under half of the loss comes from unresolved V genes, and the rest has no known cause. This sample holds about 23,000 clones; roughly 89% were observed only once. The ten largest account for 5.5% to 8% of the sample. The data derive from a study of T cell changes during pregnancy in multiple sclerosis (dated by TCRdb to 2018 to 2020). With regard to the full study: In women with multiple sclerosis, the researchers looked at how the T cell repertoire shifted as pregnancy progressed.

The junction shows trimming of 1 base on V and 3 bases on J, and the gene matches do not reach 2 bases of it. CDR1 is given as LGHNA and CDR2 as YSLEER, both from the germline V gene. Measured from the cysteine to the phenylalanine, the CDR3 is 15 residues long. CDR3 DNA only is kept here, 45 bases in frame from base 1. The clonotype was recovered from a female donor with multiple sclerosis, enrolled in a pregnancy study. The input for sequencing was CD8+ T cells from peripheral blood mononuclear cells, taken in the first trimester of pregnancy. The chain links TRBV4-3 with TRBJ2-3; a stretch of 9 junction bases matches TRBD2. In nucleotides, the sequence is TGCGCCAGCAGCCAAGGGGGACTAGCAACAGATACGCAGTATTTT. Translation gives CASSQGGLATDTQYF.